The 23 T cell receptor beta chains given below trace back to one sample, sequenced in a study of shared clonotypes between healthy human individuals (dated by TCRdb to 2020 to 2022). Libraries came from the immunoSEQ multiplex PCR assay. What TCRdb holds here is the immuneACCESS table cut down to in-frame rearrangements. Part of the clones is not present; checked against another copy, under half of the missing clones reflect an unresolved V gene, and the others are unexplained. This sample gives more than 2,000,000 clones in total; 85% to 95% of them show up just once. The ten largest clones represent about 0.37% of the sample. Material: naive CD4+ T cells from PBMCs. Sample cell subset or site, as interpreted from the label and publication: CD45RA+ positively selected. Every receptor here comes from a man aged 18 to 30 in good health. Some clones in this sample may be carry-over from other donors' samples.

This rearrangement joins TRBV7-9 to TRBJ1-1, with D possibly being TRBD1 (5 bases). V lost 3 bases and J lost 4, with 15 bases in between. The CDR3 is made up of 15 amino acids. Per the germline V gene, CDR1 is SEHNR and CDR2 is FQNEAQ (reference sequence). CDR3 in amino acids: CASSLAGGLSTEAFF. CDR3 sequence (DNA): TGTGCCAGCAGCTTGGCCGGGGGACTTAGCACTGAAGCTTTCTTT.

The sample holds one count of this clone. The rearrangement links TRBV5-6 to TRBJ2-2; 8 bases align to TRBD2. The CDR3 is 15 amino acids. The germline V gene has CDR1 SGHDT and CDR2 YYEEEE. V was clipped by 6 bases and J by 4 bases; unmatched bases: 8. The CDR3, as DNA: TGTGCCAGCACCCCGGGCGGGAGGCGCACCGGGGAGCTGTTTTTT. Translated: CASTPGGRRTGELFF.

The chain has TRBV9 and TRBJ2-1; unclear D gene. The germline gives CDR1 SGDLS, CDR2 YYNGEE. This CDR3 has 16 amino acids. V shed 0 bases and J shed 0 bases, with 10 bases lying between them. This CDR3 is CASSVEPRSSYNEQFF. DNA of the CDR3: TGTGCCAGCAGCGTAGAACCGCGTAGCTCCTACAATGAGCAGTTCTTC.

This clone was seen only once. The CDR3 nucleotides are TGTGCCAGCAGCGTAGAGGGGTACGGCACCGGGGAGCTGTTTTTT. The encoded protein is CASSVEGYGTGELFF. This chain joins TRBV9 and TRBJ2-2; a weak D match, TRBD1 (5 bases). The CDR3 is made up of 15 amino acids. Germline V gene data show CDR1 as SGDLS and CDR2 as YYNGEE. Trimming shortened V by 0 bases and J by 4 bases, and 10 bases separated the two germline ends. Based on the CDR3 plus reference TRBV9 and TRBJ2-2, the full variable domain is DSGVTQTPKHLITATGQRVTLRCSPRSGDLSVYWYQQSLDQGLQFLIQYYNGEERAKGNILERFSAQQFPDLHSELNLSSLELGDSALYFCASSVEGYGTGELFFGEGSRLTVL.

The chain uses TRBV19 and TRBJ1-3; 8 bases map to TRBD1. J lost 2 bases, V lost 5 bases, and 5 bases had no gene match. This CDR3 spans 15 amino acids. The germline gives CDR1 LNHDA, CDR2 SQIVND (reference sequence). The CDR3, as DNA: TGTGCCAGTAGTGCGGGACAGGAGCCTGGAAACACCATATATTTT. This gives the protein CASSAGQEPGNTIYF.

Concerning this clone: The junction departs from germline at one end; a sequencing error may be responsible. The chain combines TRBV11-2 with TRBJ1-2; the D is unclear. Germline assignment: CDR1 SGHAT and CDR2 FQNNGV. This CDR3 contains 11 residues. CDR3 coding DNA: TGTGCCAGCAGCTCCTCAGTCTCTTGCGCCTTC. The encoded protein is CASSSSVSCAF.

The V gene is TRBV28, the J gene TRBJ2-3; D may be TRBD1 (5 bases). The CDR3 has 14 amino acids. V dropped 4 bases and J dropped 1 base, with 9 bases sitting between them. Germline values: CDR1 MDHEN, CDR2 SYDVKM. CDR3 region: CASSYRTRTDTQYF. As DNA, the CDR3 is TGTGCCAGCAGTTACAGGACCCGCACAGATACGCAGTATTTT.

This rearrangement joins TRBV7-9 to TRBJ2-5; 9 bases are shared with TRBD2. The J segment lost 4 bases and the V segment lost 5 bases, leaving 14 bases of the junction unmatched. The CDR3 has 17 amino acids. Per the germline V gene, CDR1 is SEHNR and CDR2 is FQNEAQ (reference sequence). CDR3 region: CASSPSVRRGRGETQYF. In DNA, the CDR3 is TGTGCCAGCAGCCCTAGCGTCAGGCGCGGGAGGGGAGAGACCCAGTACTTC. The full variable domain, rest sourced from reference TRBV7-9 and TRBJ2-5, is DTGVSQNPRHKITKRGQNVTFRCDPISEHNRLYWYRQTLGQGPEFLTYFQNEAQLEKSRLLSDRFSAERPKGSFSTLEIQRTEQGDSAMYLCASSPSVRRGRGETQYFGPGTRLLVL.

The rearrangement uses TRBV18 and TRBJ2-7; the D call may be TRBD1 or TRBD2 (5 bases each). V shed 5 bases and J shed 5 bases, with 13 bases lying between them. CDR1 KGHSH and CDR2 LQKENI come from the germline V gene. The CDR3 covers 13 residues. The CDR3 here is CASSSTVGDEQYF. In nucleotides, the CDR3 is TGTGCCAGCTCAAGTACGGTGGGGGACGAGCAGTACTTC.

CDR3 region: CASSLLGRNYGYTF. CDR3 bases: TGTGCCAGCAGCTTGTTGGGCAGAAACTATGGCTACACCTTC. The chain is built from TRBV5-8 and TRBJ1-2; unclear D gene. This CDR3 has 14 amino acids. Germline V CDR1 and CDR2: SGHTS, YDEGEE. V was trimmed by 1 base and J by 2 bases, leaving 9 bases between them.

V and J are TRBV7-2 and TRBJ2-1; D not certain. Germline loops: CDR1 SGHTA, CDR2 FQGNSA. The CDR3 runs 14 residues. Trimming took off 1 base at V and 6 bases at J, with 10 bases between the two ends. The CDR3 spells CASSLESGRNEQFF. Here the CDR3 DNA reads TGTGCCAGCAGCTTAGAATCCGGCCGCAATGAGCAGTTCTTC.

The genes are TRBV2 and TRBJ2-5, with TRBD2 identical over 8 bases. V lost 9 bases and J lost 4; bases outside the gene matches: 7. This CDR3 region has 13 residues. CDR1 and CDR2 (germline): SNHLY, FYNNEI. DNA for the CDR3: TGTGCCAGGAGACTGGCGGGAGGAGAGACCCAGTACTTC. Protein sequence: CARRLAGGETQYF.

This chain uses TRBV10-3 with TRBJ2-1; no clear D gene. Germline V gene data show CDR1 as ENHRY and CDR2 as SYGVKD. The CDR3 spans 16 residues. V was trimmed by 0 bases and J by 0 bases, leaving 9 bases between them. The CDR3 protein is CAISESIRSSYNEQFF. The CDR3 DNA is TGTGCCATCAGTGAGTCGATCAGAAGCTCCTACAATGAGCAGTTCTTC.

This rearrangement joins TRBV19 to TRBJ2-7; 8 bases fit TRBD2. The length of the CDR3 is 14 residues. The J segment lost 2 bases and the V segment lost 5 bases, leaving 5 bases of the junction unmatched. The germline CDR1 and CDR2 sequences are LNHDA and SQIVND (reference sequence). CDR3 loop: CASSETSGTYEQYF. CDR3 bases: TGTGCCAGTAGTGAAACTAGCGGCACCTACGAGCAGTACTTC.

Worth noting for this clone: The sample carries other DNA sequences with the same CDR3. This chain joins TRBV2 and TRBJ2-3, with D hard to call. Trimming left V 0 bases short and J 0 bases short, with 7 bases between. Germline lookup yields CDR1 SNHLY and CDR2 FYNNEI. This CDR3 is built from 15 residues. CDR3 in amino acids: CASSEARASTDTQYF. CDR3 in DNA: TGTGCCAGCAGTGAAGCACGCGCCAGCACAGATACGCAGTATTTT.

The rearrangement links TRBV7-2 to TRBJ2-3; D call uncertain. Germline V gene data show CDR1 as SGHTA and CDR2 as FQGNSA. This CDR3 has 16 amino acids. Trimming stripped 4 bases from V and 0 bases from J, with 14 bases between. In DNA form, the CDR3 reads TGTGCCAGCAGCTCCACCCAATCGAGAAGCACAGATACGCAGTATTTT. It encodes CASSSTQSRSTDTQYF. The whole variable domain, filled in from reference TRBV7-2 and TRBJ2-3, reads GAGVSQSPSNKVTEKGKDVELRCDPISGHTALYWYRQSLGQGLEFLIYFQGNSAPDKSGLPSDRFSAERTGGSVSTLTIQRTQQEDSAVYLCASSSTQSRSTDTQYFGPGTRLTVL.

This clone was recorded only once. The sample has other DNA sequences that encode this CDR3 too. CDR3 bases: TGCGCCAGCAGCGCCGGCCAAGGCACTGAAGCTTTCTTT. Its protein is CASSAGQGTEAFF. The V and J genes are TRBV5-1 and TRBJ1-1; D is unresolved. The CDR3 spans 13 residues. Germline V gene data show CDR1 as SGHRS and CDR2 as YFSETQ. The ends were cut back, 4 bases at V and 4 bases at J, with 11 bases in the middle.

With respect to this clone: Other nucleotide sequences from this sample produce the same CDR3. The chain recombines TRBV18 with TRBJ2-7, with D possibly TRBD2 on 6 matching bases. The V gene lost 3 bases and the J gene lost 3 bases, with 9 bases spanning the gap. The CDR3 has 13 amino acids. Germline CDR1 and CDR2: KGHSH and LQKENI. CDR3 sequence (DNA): TGTGCCAGCTCACCTCGGGGGAGCTACGAGCAGTACTTC. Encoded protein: CASSPRGSYEQYF.

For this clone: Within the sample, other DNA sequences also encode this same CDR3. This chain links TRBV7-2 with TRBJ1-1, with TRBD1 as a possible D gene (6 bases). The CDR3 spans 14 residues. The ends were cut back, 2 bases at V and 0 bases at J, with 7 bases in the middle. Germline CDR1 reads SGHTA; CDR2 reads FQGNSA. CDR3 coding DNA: TGTGCCAGCAGCTTAACAGGGCTGAACACTGAAGCTTTCTTT. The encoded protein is CASSLTGLNTEAFF.

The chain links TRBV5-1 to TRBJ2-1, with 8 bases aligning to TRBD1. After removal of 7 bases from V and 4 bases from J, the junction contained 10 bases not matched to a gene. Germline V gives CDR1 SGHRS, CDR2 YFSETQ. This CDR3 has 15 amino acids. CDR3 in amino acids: CASGFRDRLYNEQFF. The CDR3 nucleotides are TGCGCCAGCGGATTCCGGGACAGGCTATACAATGAGCAGTTCTTC.

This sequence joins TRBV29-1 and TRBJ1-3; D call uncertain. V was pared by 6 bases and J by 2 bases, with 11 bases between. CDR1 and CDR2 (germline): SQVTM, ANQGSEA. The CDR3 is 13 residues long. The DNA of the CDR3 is TGCAGCGTCGGGAGCGGTACTGGAAACACCATATATTTT. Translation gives CSVGSGTGNTIYF.

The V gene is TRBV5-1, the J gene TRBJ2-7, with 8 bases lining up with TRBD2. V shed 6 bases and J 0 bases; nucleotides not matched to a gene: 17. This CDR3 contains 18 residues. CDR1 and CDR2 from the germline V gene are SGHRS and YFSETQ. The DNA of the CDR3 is TGCGCCAGCACCTCAACCCCCGGGATAGCGGGAAGCTCCTACGAGCAGTACTTC. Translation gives CASTSTPGIAGSSYEQYF.

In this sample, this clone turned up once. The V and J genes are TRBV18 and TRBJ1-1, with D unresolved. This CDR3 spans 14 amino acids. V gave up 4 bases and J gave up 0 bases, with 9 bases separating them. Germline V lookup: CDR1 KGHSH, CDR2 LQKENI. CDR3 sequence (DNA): TGTGCCAGCTCACAAGAAAATTTGAACACTGAAGCTTTCTTT. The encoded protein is CASSQENLNTEAFF.